This T cell receptor beta chain was captured by sequencing in a study of blood T cells in healthy people across ages. Findings of the study overall: Unsorted PBMC input precluded a conclusive naive versus antigen-experienced comparison.

PCR was performed a second time for about 6 to 12 cycles using a sample-barcoded 5' primer and a J-beta primer mix. TCRdb called the 5' RACE reads again in MiXCR, with one record for every CDR3 protein. The table records 350,000 to 450,000 distinct CDR3 sequences, over 45% of them present only once. A word on this clonotype: Antigen specificity is unknown.

CDR1 is SGHAT and CDR2 is FQDESV in the germline V gene (reference sequence). This CDR3 spans 18 amino acids. Trimming took 1 base from V and 1 from J, leaving 19 bases between them. This sequence originates from a man in his fifties or sixties in good health. Material: blood. J is TRBJ2-5 and V is TRBV11-1, with D maybe TRBD2 (6 bases). CDR3 loop: CASSLGGTGGRFQETQYF. CDR3 sequence (DNA): TGTGCCAGCAGCTTAGGAGGGACTGGTGGCAGGTTCCAAGAGACCCAGTACTTC.